This entry describes one TCR beta chain. Its antigen is unknown. Time point in this sample: persistent/refractory GD, antithyroid drugs over 5 years with positive TRAb. Generation of the TCR library employed RNA extracted from PBMCs. Patient provenance is recorded as an endocrinology department in Xi'an, China. This specimen comes from a study of regulatory T cells in long-lasting Graves disease. Study observations and caveats: Blood alone, not thyroid tissue, was studied.

The CDR3 contains 14 residues. Trimming took 1 base from V and 5 from J, leaving 12 bases between them. The V gene's germline CDR1 is SEHNR and CDR2 FQNEAQ (reference sequence). Through Arm-PCR of CDR3 regions and iRepertoire HTBI primers, TCR beta libraries were built. MiXCR was run by TCRdb on the multiplex PCR reads, yielding one entry per CDR3 protein. The sample has roughly 400,000 distinct CDR3 sequences, 21% seen once. The TCR sequence derives from a female donor with Graves disease. The V and J genes are TRBV7-9 and TRBJ2-7; D is possibly TRBD2 (5 bases). The sample here was peripheral blood mononuclear cells (PBMCs), taken when the disease was refractory, from a patient treated with antithyroid drugs. Here the CDR3 reads CASSLDGKIHEQYF. The CDR3 DNA reads as TGTGCCAGCAGCTTAGACGGGAAAATCCACGAGCAGTACTTC.